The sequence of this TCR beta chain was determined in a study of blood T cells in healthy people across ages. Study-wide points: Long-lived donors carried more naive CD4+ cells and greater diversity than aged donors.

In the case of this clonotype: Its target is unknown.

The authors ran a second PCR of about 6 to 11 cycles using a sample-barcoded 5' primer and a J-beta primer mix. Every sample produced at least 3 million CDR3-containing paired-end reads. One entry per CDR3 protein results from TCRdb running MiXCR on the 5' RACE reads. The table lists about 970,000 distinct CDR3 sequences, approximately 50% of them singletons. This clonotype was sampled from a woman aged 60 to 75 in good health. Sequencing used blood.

This chain's CDR3 is CASRSTGGLRYNEQFF. DNA for the CDR3: TGTGCCAGCAGAAGTACAGGGGGACTACGCTACAATGAGCAGTTCTTC. The rearrangement links TRBV6-2 or TRBV6-3 to TRBJ2-1, with D possibly being TRBD1 (8 bases). Germline V gene data show CDR1 as MNHEY and CDR2 as SVGEGT. Trimming removed 6 bases from V and 3 bases from J, with 18 bases in between. The CDR3 has 16 residues.